This T cell receptor beta chain is from a study of T cell responses to AZD1222 COVID-19 vaccine. Study-wide points: CD4 TCRs covered the whole spike, strongest at regions 160-218 and 743-854. Spike-specific TCR breadth rose after two AZD1222 doses, and depth rose as well.

Analyses pooled second doses at about 4 or about 12 weeks. CDR1 is LNHDA and CDR2 is SQIVND in the germline V gene (reference sequence). This CDR3 has 11 residues. The V and J ends lost 10 bases and 5 bases respectively, with 10 bases between them. Turning to this clone: Antigen: not known.

Clones were read by immunoSEQ multiplex PCR, and TCRdb kept only the in-frame ones, dropping some. This table holds about 180,000 clones, about 88% found once. Specimen: peripheral blood, collected 28 days after the second AZD1222 dose. The chain has TRBV19 and TRBJ2-3; TRBD2 is a possible D gene (5 bases). The receptor's source is an adult who received the AZD1222 COVID-19 vaccine. CDR3 DNA sequence: TGTGCCACCAACCGGGAAGATACGCAGTATTTT. Its translation is CATNREDTQYF.